The 21 T cell receptor beta chains below were found in one sample sequenced in a study of OX40 agonist ivuxolimab in advanced cancers. Clones were sequenced by immunoSEQ multiplex PCR, and TCRdb holds only the in-frame ones, with some missing. The sample has 50,000 to 75,000 clones, 92% seen once. Here the sequenced sample was CD4+ or CD8+ T cells sorted from blood, taken in a trial of the OX40 agonist ivuxolimab. The receptors were gathered from an adult with an advanced solid tumor such as melanoma, head and neck, liver or kidney cancer.

The genes are TRBV19 and TRBJ1-2; TRBD1 matches at 7 bases. After removal of 4 bases from V and 7 bases from J, the junction contained 9 bases not matched to a gene. CDR1 is LNHDA and CDR2 is SQIVND in the germline V gene (reference sequence). CDR3 length: 14 amino acids. Here the CDR3 DNA reads TGTGCCAGTAGTACAAAAGAGACAGGGCCTGGCTACACCTTC. This gives the protein CASSTKETGPGYTF.

The chain uses TRBV7-9 and TRBJ2-5; D remains unclear. Trimming took off 5 bases at V and 2 bases at J, with 0 bases between the two ends. CDR3 size: 10 residues. Germline V gives CDR1 SEHNR, CDR2 FQNEAQ (reference sequence). CDR3 region: CASSQETQYF. The CDR3 nucleotides are TGTGCCAGCAGCCAAGAGACCCAGTACTTC.

This clone was picked up one time. The rearrangement links TRBV6-5 to TRBJ1-1, with 7 nucleotides matching TRBD1. The CDR3 sequence is 12 residues long. Trimming removed 6 bases from V and 4 bases from J; junction bases left unmatched: 2. The germline CDR1 and CDR2 sequences are MNHEY and SVGAGI. CDR3 DNA sequence: TGTGCCAGCAGGGACAGGCGCACTGAAGCTTTCTTT. Translating gives CASRDRRTEAFF.

The rearrangement links TRBV4-1 to TRBJ1-1; the match to TRBD1 covers 7 bases. V lost 1 base and J lost 5; bases outside the gene matches: 10. CDR3 size: 16 residues. Germline-derived CDR1 and CDR2 are MGHRA and YSYEKL. The CDR3 bases are TGCGCCAGCAGCCAAGCGGAAGGGGGCCGGGGAACTGAAGCTTTCTTT. Translating it yields CASSQAEGGRGTEAFF.

This clone has only one observation. The chain links TRBV9 to TRBJ1-1, with D unclear. The CDR3 contains 14 residues. The V end was cut by 0 bases, the J end by 3 bases, with 9 bases between. Germline V gives CDR1 SGDLS, CDR2 YYNGEE. CDR3 region: CASSVEDRDTEAFF. In nucleotides, the CDR3 is TGTGCCAGCAGCGTAGAAGACCGAGACACTGAAGCTTTCTTT. The complete variable domain, with remaining parts taken from reference TRBV9 and TRBJ1-1, reads DSGVTQTPKHLITATGQRVTLRCSPRSGDLSVYWYQQSLDQGLQFLIQYYNGEERAKGNILERFSAQQFPDLHSELNLSSLELGDSALYFCASSVEDRDTEAFFGQGTRLTVV.

V and J are TRBV15 and TRBJ2-1; 11 bases line up with TRBD2. This CDR3 is built from 16 residues. In germline, CDR1 is LNHNV, CDR2 YYDKDF (reference sequence). Trimming cost V 1 base and J 6 bases; bases outside gene matches: 5. The CDR3 reads CATSRGIAGGGNEQFF. CDR3 sequence (DNA): TGTGCCACCAGCAGAGGTATAGCGGGAGGGGGCAATGAGCAGTTCTTC.

CDR3 in amino acids: CASSVGGQGLATGELFF. In DNA, the CDR3 is TGTGCCAGCAGCGTAGGGGGTCAGGGTCTCGCCACCGGGGAGCTGTTTTTT. This sequence joins TRBV9 and TRBJ2-2; tentative D call: TRBD1 (5 bases). The CDR3 contains 17 residues. The germline gives CDR1 SGDLS, CDR2 YYNGEE. V was shortened by 0 bases and J by 4 bases, with 16 bases between the two germline ends.

J is TRBJ2-2 and V is TRBV11-2; the D gene is possibly TRBD1 (6 bases). The CDR3 contains 17 residues. Trimming pared 5 bases from V and 0 bases from J, leaving 16 bases between. Germline values: CDR1 SGHAT, CDR2 FQNNGV. The CDR3 here is CASSTIRQASNTGELFF. The CDR3 DNA reads as TGTGCCAGCAGCACCATCCGACAGGCGTCGAACACCGGGGAGCTGTTTTTT. Combining the CDR3 with reference TRBV11-2 and TRBJ2-2 gives the whole variable domain EAGVAQSPRYKIIEKRQSVAFWCNPISGHATLYWYQQILGQGPKLLIQFQNNGVVDDSQLPKDRFSAERLKGVDSTLKIQPAKLEDSAVYLCASSTIRQASNTGELFFGEGSRLTVL.

The chain combines TRBV7-9 with TRBJ1-1; D is possibly TRBD1 (5 bases). This CDR3 has 16 amino acids. V was cut by 10 bases and J by 0 bases, with 21 bases left in between. Germline values: CDR1 SEHNR, CDR2 FQNEAQ (reference sequence). The CDR3 protein is CATGKRGPGLNTEAFF. The CDR3 region has the DNA TGTGCCACCGGCAAGAGGGGTCCAGGGTTGAACACTGAAGCTTTCTTT.

The chain carries TRBV19 and TRBJ2-1, with TRBD2 as a possible D gene (7 bases). Germline V lookup: CDR1 LNHDA, CDR2 SQIVND (reference sequence). V was pared by 2 bases and J by 4 bases, with 18 bases between. There are 17 residues in the CDR3. CDR3 coding DNA: TGTGCCAGTAGTATAAGGGGGAGGGTCTGGTCTTACAATGAGCAGTTCTTC. Translation gives CASSIRGRVWSYNEQFF.

The V call is TRBV9, the J call TRBJ2-2, with D perhaps TRBD1 (6 bases). The CDR3 contains 19 residues. CDR1 and CDR2 from the germline V gene are SGDLS and YYNGEE. V was shortened by 5 bases and J by 1 base, with 24 bases between the two germline ends. This chain's CDR3 is CASRGDRGRGNLNTGELFF. The CDR3 DNA sequence: TGTGCCAGCAGGGGGGACCGCGGCAGGGGCAATTTGAACACCGGGGAGCTGTTTTTT.

The genes are TRBV30 and TRBJ1-3, with TRBD1 identical over 7 bases. Trimming took 4 bases from V and 0 from J; bases not matched to a gene: 12. CDR3 length: 17 residues. CDR1 is GTSNPN and CDR2 is SVGIG in the germline V gene (reference sequence). The CDR3 sequence is CAWMKQPTGSSGNTIYF. The DNA of the CDR3 is TGTGCCTGGATGAAACAACCGACAGGGAGCTCTGGAAACACCATATATTTT. Full variable domain (missing parts from reference TRBV30 and TRBJ1-3): SQTIHQWPATLVQPVGSPLSLECTVEGTSNPNLYWYRQAAGRGLQLLFYSVGIGQISSEVPQNLSASRPQDRQFILSSKKLLLSDSGFYLCAWMKQPTGSSGNTIYFGEGSWLTVV.

The chain uses TRBV6-1 and TRBJ2-5, with TRBD2 identical over 7 bases. The germline V gene encodes CDR1 MNHNS and CDR2 SASEGT. This CDR3 contains 15 residues. J was trimmed by 1 base and V by 6 bases; bases with no gene match: 8. Here the CDR3 reads CASSRRSGTQETQYF. In DNA, the CDR3 is TGTGCCAGCAGCCGACGGAGCGGGACCCAAGAGACCCAGTACTTC.

The chain joins TRBV29-1 to TRBJ1-1, with unresolved D. Looked up from germline, CDR1 is SQVTM and CDR2 is ANQGSEA. Trimming left V 5 bases short and J 3 bases short, with 13 bases between. The CDR3 totals 13 residues. CDR3 bases: TGCAGCGTTTCGAAGGGAGTAGACACTGAAGCTTTCTTT. Residues: CSVSKGVDTEAFF.

The V gene is TRBV19, the J gene TRBJ1-3; 7 nucleotides line up with TRBD1. The V segment lost 5 bases and the J segment 0 bases; nucleotides outside the gene matches: 4. The germline V gene encodes CDR1 LNHDA and CDR2 SQIVND (reference sequence). The CDR3 runs to 15 residues. Here the CDR3 reads CASSRQGISGNTIYF. The CDR3 DNA follows: TGTGCCAGTAGTCGACAGGGAATCTCTGGAAACACCATATATTTT.

CDR3 nucleotides: TGTGCCAGCCTTCCTCTCCTCGGAATCTATGGCTACACCTTC. The encoded protein is CASLPLLGIYGYTF. This chain uses TRBV5-5 with TRBJ1-2; D is unclear. Trimming left V 7 bases short and J 4 bases short, with 17 bases between. This CDR3 is 14 amino acids long. Germline CDR1 is SGHKS and CDR2 is YYEKEE (reference sequence). Using reference TRBV5-5 and TRBJ1-2 for the parts outside the CDR3, the full variable domain is DAGVTQSPTHLIKTRGQQVTLRCSPISGHKSVSWYQQVLGQGPQFIFQYYEKEERGRGNFPDRFSARQFPNYSSELNVNALLLGDSALYLCASLPLLGIYGYTFGSGTRLTVV.

The chain joins TRBV5-1 to TRBJ2-3; 9 nucleotides align to TRBD2. The trim removed 0 bases at V and 3 bases at J, leaving 2 bases unmatched. The length of the CDR3 is 15 residues. CDR1 and CDR2 (germline): SGHRS, YFSETQ. The CDR3 DNA follows: TGCGCCAGCAGCTTGGCTAGCGGGAAAACAGATACGCAGTATTTT. Translating it yields CASSLASGKTDTQYF.

The table lists this clone with a count of one. CDR3 coding DNA: TGCGCCAGCAGCTTGGGGCCGAGGGGCACTAATGAAAAACTGTTTTTT. This sequence encodes CASSLGPRGTNEKLFF. The chain employs TRBV5-1 and TRBJ1-4, with D possibly TRBD1 on 5 matching bases. CDR1 SGHRS and CDR2 YFSETQ come from the germline V gene. The V end was cut by 0 bases, the J end by 2 bases, with 11 bases between. CDR3 size: 16 residues.

This clone was observed a few times. This chain joins TRBV6-1 and TRBJ1-6, with 8 bases that match TRBD1. The CDR3 has 14 amino acids. Per the germline V gene, CDR1 is MNHNS and CDR2 is SASEGT. J gave up 6 bases and V 7 bases, and 5 bases lay outside the gene matches. The CDR3 nucleotides read TGTGCCAGCATCTCAGGACAGGGTAATTCACCCCTCCACTTT. Encoded protein: CASISGQGNSPLHF.

The table lists this clone with a count of one. V usage is TRBV5-5 and J usage is TRBJ1-1; 9 bases map to TRBD1. CDR1 is SGHKS and CDR2 is YYEKEE in the germline V gene (reference sequence). The trim removed 4 bases at V and 6 bases at J, leaving 13 bases unmatched. The CDR3 totals 16 residues. The DNA of the CDR3 is TGTGCCAGCAGCCGTGGACAGGGGCAGTTAGGCGCTGAAGCTTTCTTT. This gives the protein CASSRGQGQLGAEAFF.

This chain connects TRBV6-5 to TRBJ2-5; possible D gene TRBD1, 5 bases. Trimming pared 6 bases from V and 7 bases from J, leaving 15 bases between. The CDR3 has 13 residues. CDR1 and CDR2 from the germline V gene are MNHEY and SVGAGI. CDR3 region: CASSLGHLATQYF. The CDR3 DNA reads as TGTGCCAGCAGCCTAGGACACCTCGCGACCCAGTACTTC.